These 12 T cell receptor beta chains were all obtained from the same sample, sequenced in a study of memory CD4+ T cells and cytomegalovirus serostatus. The protocol was immunoSEQ multiplex PCR, while the TCRdb copy is restricted to in-frame clones and leaves out a portion. The sample includes some 50,000 clones, about 74% of them seen just once. The sort gate was single viable CD3+CD4+CD8-CD45RO+ cells for memory CD4+ T cells. Material: memory CD4+ T cells from blood. All receptors come from an adult in good health and CMV-seropositive.

J is TRBJ1-2 and V is TRBV23-1; no clear D. TRBV23-1 has ORF status, its function being uncertain. This CDR3 contains 11 residues. The V end was cut by 7 bases, the J end by 7 bases, with 10 bases between. The CDR3 region has the DNA TGCGCCAGCAAGTCCGGTAGTGGCTACACCTTC. Its translation is CASKSGSGYTF.

This clone is deemed medium-sized. The chain recombines TRBV4-2 with TRBJ2-7; tentatively, D is TRBD2 (6 bases). The CDR3 is 16 residues long. V was trimmed by 4 bases and J by 2 bases, leaving 18 bases between them. The germline gives CDR1 LGHNA, CDR2 YNFKEQ. CDR3 protein: CASSRDSSGDPYEQYF. DNA for the CDR3: TGTGCCAGCAGCCGTGACAGCTCGGGGGACCCCTACGAGCAGTACTTC.

The CDR3 bases are TGTGCCAGCAGCCAAAGACAGCACCTCGACGAGCAGTACTTC. The encoded protein is CASSQRQHLDEQYF. This rearrangement joins TRBV6-1 to TRBJ2-7, with D perhaps matching TRBD1 (5 bases). This CDR3 spans 14 amino acids. V lost 6 bases and J lost 5, with 17 bases in between. Germline CDR1 MNHNS, CDR2 SASEGT.

The chain has TRBV10-3 and TRBJ2-4; possible D gene TRBD1, 5 bases. There are 16 residues in the CDR3. Germline CDR1 reads ENHRY; CDR2 reads SYGVKD. V lost 2 bases and J lost 1, with 12 bases in between. This CDR3 reads CAISENRGEAKNIQYF. In nucleotides, the CDR3 is TGTGCCATCAGTGAGAATAGGGGCGAGGCCAAAAACATTCAGTACTTC.

CDR3 residues: CASSLAGISTDTQYF. CDR3 sequence (DNA): TGTGCCAGCAGCTTGGCAGGAATCAGCACAGATACGCAGTATTTT. The chain recombines TRBV11-1 with TRBJ2-3; no definite D call. V lost 3 bases to trimming and J lost 0 bases, with 10 bases between them. The CDR3 contains 15 residues. The germline CDR1 and CDR2 sequences are SGHAT and FQDESV (reference sequence).

This clone was found a few times. The chain recombines TRBV5-6 with TRBJ2-6, with D unclear. V was cut by 1 base and J by 0 bases, with 8 bases left in between. Germline CDR1 is SGHDT and CDR2 is YYEEEE. The length of the CDR3 is 16 residues. This chain's CDR3 is CASSLIQTSGANVLTF. Written as DNA, the CDR3 is TGTGCCAGCAGCTTGATTCAGACCTCTGGGGCCAACGTCCTGACTTTC.

The rearrangement joins TRBV7-2 to TRBJ1-5; D possibly corresponds to TRBD1 (6 bases). V lost 4 bases and J lost 7, with 17 bases in between. Germline values: CDR1 SGHTA, CDR2 FQGNSA. The length of the CDR3 is 15 residues. The DNA for the CDR3 is TGTGCCAGCAGCTGGAAAACCTTCGGGGGCCAGCCCCAGCATTTT. Encoded protein: CASSWKTFGGQPQHF.

CDR3 loop: CASSIAWARTDTQYF. CDR3 nucleotides: TGTGCCAGCAGTATAGCGTGGGCTCGCACAGATACGCAGTATTTT. The chain has TRBV6-5 and TRBJ2-3; a possible D gene is TRBD2 (5 bases). Trimming pared 5 bases from V and 1 base from J, leaving 13 bases between. The germline V gene encodes CDR1 MNHEY and CDR2 SVGAGI. This CDR3 is built from 15 residues.

This clone occurred once. The rearrangement uses TRBV6-4 and TRBJ1-1; D remains ambiguous. The CDR3 runs 16 residues. Deletions cut 4 bases from V and 0 bases from J, with 15 bases between. CDR1 and CDR2 from the germline V gene are MRHNA and SNTAGT. The CDR3 bases are TGTGCCAGCAGTGGCAACCGCGGGTTGATGAACACTGAAGCTTTCTTT. It codes for CASSGNRGLMNTEAFF.

The chain recombines TRBV5-4 with TRBJ2-5; maybe TRBD2 (6 bases). The CDR3 runs 16 residues. The germline V gene has CDR1 SGHNT and CDR2 YYREEE (reference sequence). Trimming left V 3 bases short and J 4 bases short, with 19 bases between. CDR3 loop: CASSSQTSSQVETQYF. CDR3 DNA: TGTGCCAGCAGCTCACAGACTAGTTCACAGGTAGAGACCCAGTACTTC.

The chain combines TRBV4-2 with TRBJ1-2; 7 bases fit TRBD1. V lost 5 bases and J lost 5; bases outside the gene matches: 11. There are 15 residues in the CDR3. Germline CDR1 LGHNA, CDR2 YNFKEQ. The CDR3 protein is CASSADPGGNYGYTF. CDR3 DNA: TGTGCCAGCAGCGCGGACCCAGGGGGAAATTATGGCTACACCTTC.

This clone appeared a few times. The DNA of the CDR3 is TGTGCCAGCAGCTTATGGGTTGGGAATGGGCCCCAGCATTTT. Protein: CASSLWVGNGPQHF. The rearrangement uses TRBV7-8 and TRBJ1-5, with unresolved D. Germline V CDR1 and CDR2: SGHVS, FQNEAQ. This CDR3 is 14 amino acids long. The V and J ends lost 2 bases and 9 bases respectively, with 14 bases between them.